In this sample, the clone carrying this T cell receptor (beta chain) turned up a few times. The antigen is not known. The data originate from a study of cytomegalovirus exposure and HLA in healthy donors. On the study more broadly: Earlier sequencing of 150 million to 200 million T cells yielded under 120 million unique TCR beta sequences. Study-wide results and caveats: Upon later analysis, HLA-associated TCR beta chains proved more clonally expanded than other, equally common chains.

V shed 2 bases and J shed 1 base, with 8 bases lying between them. The CDR3 is 14 amino acids. CDR1 and CDR2 (germline): MNHEY, SMNVEV (reference sequence). Primers included in the PCR were 60 Vbeta and 13 Jbeta primers. Sequencing used immunoSEQ multiplex PCR; TCRdb keeps in-frame clones, though not all of them. The repertoire holds over 90,000 clones, with around four fifths as singletons. The chain has TRBV27 and TRBJ1-1, with D perhaps TRBD1 (6 bases). The receptor was derived from a man aged 35-49 years in good health and CMV-seronegative. The sequencing sample was made of PBMCs. The CDR3 region is CASSLIQGNTEAFF. CDR3 DNA sequence: TGTGCCAGCAGTTTAATACAGGGGAACACTGAAGCTTTCTTT.